One T cell receptor beta chain is described in this entry. Its antigen is currently unknown. The protocol was immunoSEQ multiplex PCR, while the TCRdb copy is restricted to in-frame clones and leaves out a portion. The sample contains roughly 330,000 clones, around 87% of which appear only once. This record belongs to a study of cytomegalovirus exposure and HLA in healthy donors. Study-wide results and limits: Testing in vitro showed a few CMV-associated chains specific for CMV antigens.

Germline V CDR1 and CDR2: SGHAT, FQNNGV. CDR3 length equals 15 residues. The V and J ends lost 3 bases and 4 bases, in that order; junction bases with no gene match: 9. What was sequenced was PBMCs. This TCR derives from a woman aged 25 to 45 in good health and CMV-seropositive. This chain uses TRBV11-2 with TRBJ2-7; 7 bases are shared with TRBD2. CDR3 in amino acids: CASSFRASGFYEQYF. The CDR3 DNA reads TGTGCCAGCAGCTTCCGTGCTAGCGGCTTTTACGAGCAGTACTTC.